The next 25 T cell receptor beta chains were all read from a single sample in a study of T cell repertoires in cytomegalovirus infection. TCRdb reprocessed the reads with MiXCR, giving one entry per CDR3 protein. The table shows 350,000 to 400,000 distinct CDR3 sequences, with about 35% occurring only once. No antigen has been identified for these receptors. The sample in question was cultured PBMCs, obtained from culture after CMV antigen stimulation. All receptors come from a human donor in good health (CMV status not recorded). Some clones in this sample may be carry-over from other donors' samples.

The rearrangement links TRBV28 to TRBJ2-7; 10 bases are shared with TRBD2. Germline CDR1 reads MDHEN; CDR2 reads SYDVKM. Trimming cost V 3 bases and J 2 bases; bases outside gene matches: 10. This CDR3 is 17 amino acids long. CDR3 nucleotides: TGTGCCAGCAGTTTCGTCCCTAGCGGGAGATTCACCTACGAGCAGTACTTC. This sequence encodes CASSFVPSGRFTYEQYF.

The rearrangement links TRBV29-1 to TRBJ2-1, with D perhaps matching TRBD2 (5 bases). Germline-derived CDR1 and CDR2 are SQVTM and ANQGSEA. The V and J ends lost 4 bases and 7 bases respectively, with 14 bases between them. CDR3 length equals 13 residues. CDR3 loop: CSVVGGRSNEQFF. CDR3 nucleotides: TGCAGCGTTGTAGGTGGGAGATCGAATGAGCAGTTCTTC.

This clonotype has at least ten counts. The V call is TRBV28, the J call TRBJ2-3; D is undetermined. V was cut by 5 bases and J by 2 bases, with 8 bases left in between. The length of the CDR3 is 13 residues. Germline V gene data show CDR1 as MDHEN and CDR2 as SYDVKM. The DNA of the CDR3 is TGTGCCAGCAGTCAGGCTAACACAGATACGCAGTATTTT. Amino acids: CASSQANTDTQYF.

This clonotype appeared once. A read error may be the cause here, since a much bigger clone is one base away. This chain connects TRBV7-2 to TRBJ2-1; 13 nucleotides line up with TRBD2. The germline V gene encodes CDR1 SGHTA and CDR2 FQGNSA. The CDR3 sequence is 16 residues long. The CDR3 loop is CVSSPGLAGAYNEQFF. CDR3 bases: TGTGTCAGCAGCCCCGGACTAGCGGGGGCCTACAATGAGCAGTTCTTC.

This sequence joins TRBV6-2 or TRBV6-3 and TRBJ2-3, with D unclear. CDR3 size: 13 residues. CDR1 is MNHEY, CDR2 SVGEGT, per germline. Trimming shortened V by 2 bases and J by 6 bases, and 9 bases separated the two germline ends. The CDR3 region has the DNA TGTGCCAGCAGTTACCTTCTGTGGGATACGCAGTATTTT. Translating gives CASSYLLWDTQYF.

V and J are TRBV12-3 or TRBV12-4 and TRBJ2-1; no firm D call. The CDR3 covers 14 residues. Between the trimmed V and J ends, which lost 3 bases and 0 bases, there was a span of 6 bases. The DNA of the CDR3 is TGTGCCAGCAGTTTGCGGTACTCCTACAATGAGCAGTTCTTC. Translated: CASSLRYSYNEQFF.

This chain joins TRBV6-5 and TRBJ1-5; the D is unclear. V lost 3 bases and J lost 1, with 10 bases in between. Germline lookup yields CDR1 MNHEY and CDR2 SVGAGI. The CDR3 has 15 residues. The CDR3 DNA follows: TGTGCCAGCAGTTATGGGCGAGGAAGCAATCAGCCCCAGCATTTT. It codes for CASSYGRGSNQPQHF.

The chain links TRBV7-2 to TRBJ1-3, with 7 positions matching TRBD1. J lost 4 bases, V lost 5 bases, and 11 bases had no gene match. Germline-derived CDR1 and CDR2 are SGHTA and FQGNSA. The CDR3 sequence is 16 residues long. In nucleotides, the CDR3 is TGTGCCAGCAGCCTAGAGGGACAGATCTACGGAAACACCATATATTTT. Its protein is CASSLEGQIYGNTIYF. The variable domain in full, with the rest retrieved from reference TRBV7-2 and TRBJ1-3, is GAGVSQSPSNKVTEKGKDVELRCDPISGHTALYWYRQSLGQGLEFLIYFQGNSAPDKSGLPSDRFSAERTGGSVSTLTIQRTQQEDSAVYLCASSLEGQIYGNTIYFGEGSWLTVV.

With respect to this clonotype: Being one base from a much bigger clone, this may be a read error. V usage is TRBV5-4 and J usage is TRBJ1-1, with D perhaps TRBD1 (5 bases). V lost 2 bases and J lost 3, with 8 bases in between. Germline CDR1 is SGHNT and CDR2 is YYREEE (reference sequence). The CDR3 covers 13 residues. The CDR3: CASSLPGHTEAFF. CDR3 coding DNA: TGTGCCAGCAGCTTACCAGGGCACACTGAAGCTTTCTTT.

V usage is TRBV4-3 and J usage is TRBJ1-2; possible D gene TRBD1, 5 bases. With 0 bases removed from V and 1 base from J, the gap between germline ends came to 12 bases. Germline CDR1 is LGHNA and CDR2 is YSLEER. The CDR3 extends over 16 amino acids. As DNA, the CDR3 is TGCGCCAGCAGCCAAGATTTACGACAGTTTAACTATGGCTACACCTTC. Translated, it gives CASSQDLRQFNYGYTF.

The chain is built from TRBV4-3 and TRBJ2-3; D perhaps matches TRBD2 (5 bases). V was trimmed by 4 bases and J by 2 bases, leaving 16 bases between them. This CDR3 has 16 amino acids. Germline V gene lookup returns CDR1 LGHNA and CDR2 YSLEER. The CDR3 DNA reads as TGCGCCAGCAGCCCCCACCCCCGGGGATACACAGATACGCAGTATTTT. Protein product: CASSPHPRGYTDTQYF.

This chain connects TRBV7-2 to TRBJ1-2; 9 bases are a match to TRBD1. Germline V gene sequence: CDR1 SGHTA, CDR2 FQGNSA. V lost 6 bases to trimming and J lost 4 bases; unmatched junction nucleotides: 6. The CDR3 is 14 residues long. CDR3 protein: CASRPGQGTYGYTF. As DNA, the CDR3 is TGTGCCAGCAGACCAGGACAGGGGACCTATGGCTACACCTTC.

This clonotype appeared a few times. The chain couples TRBV4-3 to TRBJ2-7; D tentatively reads TRBD1 or TRBD2 (5 bases each). Trimming pared 1 base from V and 4 bases from J, leaving 14 bases between. Germline CDR1 LGHNA, CDR2 YSLEER. The CDR3 length is 15 residues. The chain's CDR3 is CASSQARAGQYEQYV. The CDR3 DNA sequence: TGCGCCAGCAGCCAAGCCAGGGCGGGTCAATACGAGCAGTACGTC.

This clonotype occurred many times. This sequence joins TRBV7-2 and TRBJ1-2; 8 bases agree with TRBD1. The length of the CDR3 is 13 residues. The V segment lost 5 bases and the J segment 8 bases; nucleotides outside the gene matches: 7. Germline V gene data show CDR1 as SGHTA and CDR2 as FQGNSA. CDR3 bases: TGTGCCAGCAGCCAGGACAGGGTTGGCGGCTACACCTTC. The encoded protein is CASSQDRVGGYTF.

The chain joins TRBV5-4 to TRBJ1-2; the D gene is possibly TRBD1 (6 bases). There are 13 residues in the CDR3. The V end lost 0 bases, the J end lost 6 bases, and 9 bases lay between the germline ends. Per germline, CDR1 SGHNT and CDR2 YYREEE (reference sequence). The CDR3 reads CASSLEGGDGYTF. DNA for the CDR3: TGTGCCAGCAGCTTGGAAGGGGGGGATGGCTACACCTTC.

The sample holds a few counts of this clonotype. This CDR3 is CASSLMGGAGTGELFF. Written as DNA, the CDR3 is TGTGCCAGCAGCTTAATGGGAGGGGCGGGCACCGGGGAGCTGTTTTTT. V and J are TRBV7-3 and TRBJ2-2, with 7 nucleotides matching TRBD2. With V trimmed by 1 base and J by 4 bases, 6 bases remained unmatched. This CDR3 contains 16 residues. CDR1 and CDR2 from the germline V gene are SGHTA and FQGTGA.

The V gene is TRBV20-1, the J gene TRBJ2-5; no definite D call. Germline assignment: CDR1 DFQATT and CDR2 SNEGSKA (reference sequence). CDR3 length equals 16 residues. V lost 3 bases and J lost 1, with 18 bases in between. CDR3: CSARSYGMYLQETQYF. CDR3 nucleotide sequence: TGCAGTGCTAGGAGCTATGGGATGTATCTCCAAGAGACCCAGTACTTC.

This clonotype was seen more than once but under ten times. This chain joins TRBV7-9 and TRBJ2-2; D remains ambiguous. The ends were cut back, 8 bases at V and 3 bases at J, with 19 bases in the middle. The germline CDR1 and CDR2 sequences are SEHNR and FQNEAQ (reference sequence). This CDR3 has 16 residues. The CDR3 DNA is TGTGCCAGCGAAGAGAGTAGTGACAAATACACCGGGGAGCTGTTTTTT. Encoded protein: CASEESSDKYTGELFF.

The chain links TRBV10-3 to TRBJ2-7; 7 positions agree with TRBD2. J was trimmed by 1 base and V by 10 bases; bases with no gene match: 7. This CDR3 has 13 residues. The germline CDR1 and CDR2 sequences are ENHRY and SYGVKD. Here the CDR3 reads CATTERDSYEQYF. The CDR3 nucleotides are TGTGCCACCACAGAGCGGGATTCCTACGAGCAGTACTTC.

This clonotype was counted a few times. This chain uses TRBV7-8 with TRBJ2-7; D unresolved. CDR3 length: 16 residues. Germline lookup yields CDR1 SGHVS and CDR2 FQNEAQ. Trimming took 1 base from V and 0 from J, leaving 13 bases between them. The chain's CDR3 is CASSLGFGTSSYEQYF. The CDR3 nucleotides read TGTGCCAGCAGCTTAGGATTCGGTACGAGCTCCTACGAGCAGTACTTC. Together with reference TRBV7-8 and TRBJ2-7, the CDR3 gives the full variable domain: GAGVSQSPRYKVAKRGQDVALRCDPISGHVSLFWYQQALGQGPEFLTYFQNEAQLDKSGLPSDRFFAERPEGSVSTLKIQRTQQEDSAVYLCASSLGFGTSSYEQYFGPGTRLTVT.

The gene calls are TRBV4-3 and TRBJ1-2; D is unclear. Between the trimmed V and J ends, which lost 4 bases and 5 bases, there was a span of 14 bases. This CDR3 region has 14 residues. Germline V gene sequence: CDR1 LGHNA, CDR2 YSLEER. The CDR3 here is CASSRSWTMYGYTF. CDR3 DNA: TGCGCCAGCAGCCGGTCATGGACGATGTATGGCTACACCTTC.

The chain recombines TRBV4-3 with TRBJ2-7; 13 bases agree with TRBD2. Losses at the gene ends were 4 bases for V and 6 bases for J; bases not matched to a gene: 6. Germline V gene sequence: CDR1 LGHNA, CDR2 YSLEER. CDR3 length: 15 amino acids. The CDR3 region has the DNA TGCGCCAGCAGCCGGCGGTGGACTAGCGGGAGCGAGCAGTACGTC. Its protein product is CASSRRWTSGSEQYV.

The rearrangement uses TRBV19 and TRBJ1-1; D call uncertain. Trimming shortened V by 0 bases and J by 5 bases, and 7 bases separated the two germline ends. This CDR3 region has 13 residues. Germline-derived CDR1 and CDR2 are LNHDA and SQIVND (reference sequence). CDR3 region: CASSIDRGTEAFF. CDR3 coding DNA: TGTGCCAGTAGTATAGATCGGGGAACTGAAGCTTTCTTT. The whole variable domain, filled in from reference TRBV19 and TRBJ1-1, reads DGGITQSPKYLFRKEGQNVTLSCEQNLNHDAMYWYRQDPGQGLRLIYYSQIVNDFQKGDIAEGYSVSREKKESFPLTVTSAQKNPTAFYLCASSIDRGTEAFFGQGTRLTVV.

The chain employs TRBV12-3 or TRBV12-4 and TRBJ2-1; D not resolved. CDR3 length: 13 residues. V lost 5 bases and J lost 3, with 8 bases in between. The DNA for the CDR3 is TGTGCCAGCAGTCCTCTAGGCTACAATGAGCAGTTCTTC. Protein product: CASSPLGYNEQFF.

This clonotype occurred many times. This sequence joins TRBV7-2 and TRBJ1-3; TRBD1 might be the D (6 bases). This CDR3 comprises 19 residues. Trimming shortened V by 2 bases and J by 2 bases, and 22 bases separated the two germline ends. Germline V gene lookup returns CDR1 SGHTA and CDR2 FQGNSA. The CDR3 region is CASSLYGLGAVSAGNTIYF. The CDR3, as DNA: TGTGCCAGCAGCTTATATGGTTTGGGGGCCGTTTCAGCTGGAAACACCATATATTTT.